This TCR beta chain was retrieved from a study of T cell repertoires in cytomegalovirus infection. Study at large: Both recently identified HLA-C-restricted and well-studied HLA-B-restricted CMV epitopes were used in the study. Based on public TCR beta signatures, there were indications of CMV infection and of a matching HLA type. Findings and caveats of the study: Clonotypes of TCR beta that were HLA-C-restricted and CMV-specific dominated the ex vivo response. Summed frequency of public TCR beta families distinguished CMV carriers with the relevant HLA.

This clonotype has a handful of counts. Antigen: not known. TCRdb called the reads again in MiXCR, with one record for every CDR3 protein. The sample lists about 480,000 distinct CDR3 sequences, about 33% occurring once. This CDR3 has 12 amino acids. From germline, CDR1 is SGHNT and CDR2 YYREEE (reference sequence). Trimming left V 7 bases short and J 1 base short, with 8 bases between. V and J are TRBV5-4 and TRBJ1-1, with D maybe TRBD1 (5 bases). This TCR was recovered from a human donor in good health (CMV status not recorded). Some clones in this sample may be carry-over from other donors' samples. The sequencing here drew on cultured PBMCs, taken from culture after CMV antigen stimulation. CDR3 DNA: TGTGCCAGCGGGGCGTGGAACACTGAAGCTTTCTTT. Its protein is CASGAWNTEAFF.